Reported below is one T cell receptor (beta chain). Unique molecular identifiers were incorporated into the prepared TCRbeta library. A single record per CDR3 protein comes from TCRdb applying MiXCR to the PCR reads. The data contain 500,000 to 750,000 distinct CDR3 sequences, 25% to 30% of them singletons. These data belong to a study of T-cell reconstitution after alpha-beta-depleted transplantation in children. With 2 bases removed from V and 6 bases from J, the gap between germline ends came to 8 bases. Germline V gene lookup returns CDR1 MNHEY and CDR2 SVGEGT. CDR3 length equals 13 residues. The V and J genes are TRBV6-2 or TRBV6-3 and TRBJ1-5; no reliable D call. The material sequenced was PBMCs, taken before TCRalphabeta/CD19-depleted stem cell transplant. This receptor was identified in a boy younger than two with Wiskott-Aldrich syndrome, due to receive a stem cell transplant. Here the CDR3 reads CASSYEGGQPQHF. In DNA, the CDR3 is TGTGCCAGCAGTTACGAGGGTGGTCAGCCCCAGCATTTT.